Each of the 15 T cell receptor beta chains below was sequenced from the same sample in a study of high-grade serous ovarian cancer treatment subgroups. Tumor tissue was taken before any definitive surgery or chemotherapy was given. This table comes from immunoSEQ multiplex PCR, and its TCRdb copy is limited to in-frame clones, with some not included. The sample yields about 2,000 clones, roughly 80% seen once. The specimen sequenced was tumor tissue. Receptor source: a human donor with high-grade serous ovarian cancer.

V and J are TRBV7-9 and TRBJ2-1; tentative D call: TRBD2 (5 bases). The CDR3 is made up of 14 amino acids. Germline-derived CDR1 and CDR2 are SEHNR and FQNEAQ (reference sequence). With 3 bases removed from V and 7 bases from J, the gap between germline ends came to 13 bases. This CDR3 reads CASSFPGGPNEQFF. The CDR3 region has the DNA TGTGCCAGCAGCTTCCCCGGAGGTCCTAATGAGCAGTTCTTC. Looking up the rest from reference TRBV7-9 and TRBJ2-1 gives the full variable domain: DTGVSQNPRHKITKRGQNVTFRCDPISEHNRLYWYRQTLGQGPEFLTYFQNEAQLEKSRLLSDRFSAERPKGSFSTLEIQRTEQGDSAMYLCASSFPGGPNEQFFGPGTRLTVL.

The genes are TRBV6-5 and TRBJ2-7; TRBD2 aligns across 12 bases. The CDR3 totals 12 residues. With 11 bases clipped from V and 3 bases from J, the junction kept 2 bases outside the gene matches. The germline V gene has CDR1 MNHEY and CDR2 SVGAGI. The DNA of the CDR3 is TGTGCCGTACTAGCGGGGGGCTACGAGCAGTACTTC. This gives the protein CAVLAGGYEQYF.

The V call is TRBV6-5, the J call TRBJ1-3; D ambiguous. The ends were cut back, 2 bases at V and 3 bases at J, with 8 bases in the middle. CDR1 is MNHEY and CDR2 is SVGAGI in the germline V gene. The CDR3 covers 14 residues. The CDR3 sequence: CASSYGPNGNTIYF. The DNA of the CDR3 is TGTGCCAGCAGTTACGGTCCCAATGGAAACACCATATATTTT.

V gene TRBV27 combines with J gene TRBJ2-5; 10 bases match TRBD1. V gave up 5 bases and J gave up 2 bases; unmatched junction bases: 11. The CDR3 runs 17 residues. Germline assignment: CDR1 MNHEY and CDR2 SMNVEV (reference sequence). The CDR3 DNA is TGTGCCAGCAGTCTCGGGACAGGGGCCATCAATCAAGAGACCCAGTACTTC. It yields the protein CASSLGTGAINQETQYF.

This clone turned up a few times. The chain couples TRBV5-4 to TRBJ1-1; 10 bases line up with TRBD1. The CDR3 is 14 amino acids. The ends lost 4 bases at V and 5 bases at J; junction bases unmatched: 5. The germline V gene has CDR1 SGHNT and CDR2 YYREEE (reference sequence). CDR3 loop: CASSPGQGETEAFF. CDR3 bases: TGTGCCAGCAGCCCAGGACAGGGGGAAACTGAAGCTTTCTTT.

The chain joins TRBV6-1 to TRBJ2-1; 7 bases line up with TRBD2. The CDR3 is 16 amino acids. Germline V gives CDR1 MNHNS, CDR2 SASEGT. The V segment lost 1 base and the J segment 2 bases; nucleotides outside the gene matches: 5. The CDR3, as DNA: TGTGCCAGCAGTGAAGAGGTGGGGGGGGCCTACAATGAGCAGTTCTTC. Its translation is CASSEEVGGAYNEQFF.

A few counts support this clone. This chain connects TRBV18 to TRBJ1-6; D not resolved. V lost 3 bases, J lost 0 bases, and 9 bases lay in between. Germline CDR1 is KGHSH and CDR2 is LQKENI. This CDR3 comprises 16 residues. The CDR3 DNA reads as TGTGCCAGCTCACCGGGAGGGAGCTCCTATAATTCACCCCTCCACTTT. Translated: CASSPGGSSYNSPLHF.

Here the CDR3 DNA reads TGCGCCAGCAGCCAAGATCTGGAGTCTCGAGCTTTCTTT. Translating gives CASSQDLESRAFF. V gene TRBV4-1 combines with J gene TRBJ1-1; D is ambiguous. Germline V gene sequence: CDR1 MGHRA, CDR2 YSYEKL. Trimming removed 0 bases at V and 10 bases at J, with 12 bases between. CDR3 length equals 13 residues.

This chain uses TRBV5-5 with TRBJ1-2; possibly TRBD1 for D (6 bases). The CDR3 loop spans 14 amino acids. Germline values: CDR1 SGHKS, CDR2 YYEKEE (reference sequence). V was pared by 2 bases and J by 7 bases, with 15 bases between. The CDR3 coding sequence is TGTGCCAGCAGCTTTGGGGGGGGCGCATCTGGCTACACCTTC. Amino acids: CASSFGGGASGYTF. Using reference TRBV5-5 and TRBJ1-2 for the parts outside the CDR3, the full variable domain is DAGVTQSPTHLIKTRGQQVTLRCSPISGHKSVSWYQQVLGQGPQFIFQYYEKEERGRGNFPDRFSARQFPNYSSELNVNALLLGDSALYLCASSFGGGASGYTFGSGTRLTVV.

This clone was counted once. The chain combines TRBV19 with TRBJ2-7; TRBD1 matches 8 bases. Germline V gene lookup returns CDR1 LNHDA and CDR2 SQIVND (reference sequence). J gave up 4 bases and V 10 bases, and 18 bases lay outside the gene matches. This CDR3 comprises 16 residues. This chain's CDR3 is CATRNQHGTGDYEQYF. DNA for the CDR3: TGTGCCACAAGAAATCAACACGGGACAGGAGATTACGAGCAGTACTTC.

The chain joins TRBV4-3 to TRBJ1-1, with no clear D. This CDR3 comprises 11 residues. The germline V gene encodes CDR1 LGHNA and CDR2 YSLEER. Trimming removed 1 base at V and 8 bases at J, with 5 bases between. The CDR3 is CASSQGGEAFF. The CDR3 nucleotides read TGCGCCAGCAGCCAAGGCGGGGAAGCTTTCTTT.

This chain uses TRBV6-1 with TRBJ2-2; 9 bases map to TRBD2. The CDR3 has 15 amino acids. Germline trimming cut 0 bases from V and 4 bases from J; bases unmatched to any gene: 0. Germline V gives CDR1 MNHNS, CDR2 SASEGT. The CDR3 is CASSEASGSTGELFF. In DNA, the CDR3 is TGTGCCAGCAGTGAAGCTAGCGGGAGCACCGGGGAGCTGTTTTTT.

J is TRBJ2-3 and V is TRBV27, with 14 bases lining up with TRBD2. The CDR3 has 16 amino acids. V was pared by 6 bases and J by 7 bases, with 9 bases of the junction left unmatched. CDR1 MNHEY and CDR2 SMNVEV come from the germline V gene (reference sequence). The chain's CDR3 is CASRPGTSGGAYTQYF. As DNA, the CDR3 is TGTGCCAGCAGACCCGGGACTAGCGGGGGCGCGTATACGCAGTATTTT.

CDR3 coding DNA: TGTGCCAGCACCCACAGGGAACCCCTTTACAATGAGCAGTTCTTC. Translation gives CASTHREPLYNEQFF. J is TRBJ2-1 and V is TRBV11-2, with a possible D match to TRBD1 (6 bases). The CDR3 runs to 15 residues. V shed 7 bases and J shed 4 bases, with 17 bases lying between them. The germline V gene has CDR1 SGHAT and CDR2 FQNNGV.

This clone has a single count. The gene calls are TRBV21-1 and TRBJ1-2; TRBD1 reflects the table's D call only, with no check against the DNA. TRBV21-1 corresponds to a pseudogene. The CDR3 is made up of 16 amino acids. In DNA, the CDR3 is TGTGCCAGCAGGCTACGAGTATACAGAAAGACCTATGGCTACACCTTC. This sequence encodes CASRLRVYRKTYGYTF.